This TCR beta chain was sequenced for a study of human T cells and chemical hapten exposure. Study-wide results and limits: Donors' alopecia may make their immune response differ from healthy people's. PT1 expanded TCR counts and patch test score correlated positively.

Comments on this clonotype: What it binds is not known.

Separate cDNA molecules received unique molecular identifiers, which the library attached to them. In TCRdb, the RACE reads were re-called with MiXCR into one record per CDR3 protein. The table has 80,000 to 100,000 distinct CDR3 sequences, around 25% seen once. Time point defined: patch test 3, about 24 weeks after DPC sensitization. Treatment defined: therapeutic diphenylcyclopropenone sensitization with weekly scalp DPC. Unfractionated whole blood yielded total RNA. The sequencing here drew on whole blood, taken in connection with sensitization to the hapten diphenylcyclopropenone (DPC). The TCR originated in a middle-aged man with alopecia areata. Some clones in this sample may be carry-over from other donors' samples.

The DNA for the CDR3 is TGTGCCAGCAGCCAAGGTCGCACCGGGGAGCTGTTTTTT. As protein: CASSQGRTGELFF. This chain connects TRBV3-1 to TRBJ2-2; D gene ambiguous. Per germline, CDR1 LGHDT and CDR2 YNNKEL (reference sequence). The CDR3 is 13 residues long. Deletions cut 1 base from V and 4 bases from J, with 4 bases between.